What follows are 6 T cell receptor beta chains derived from one specimen sequenced in a study of T-cell reconstitution after alpha-beta-depleted transplantation in children. Library preparation (for TCRbeta) was performed with unique molecular identifiers. Each CDR3 protein is one row after TCRdb ran MiXCR on the PCR reads. The sample contains some 95,000 distinct CDR3 sequences, 20% to 30% of which appear only once. Sample: PBMCs, taken before TCRalphabeta/CD19-depleted stem cell transplant. The receptors here all came from a boy under 10 years old with acute lymphoblastic leukemia, due to receive a stem cell transplant.

In this sample, this clonotype turned up many times. The chain joins TRBV12-3 or TRBV12-4 to TRBJ2-7, with a possible D match to TRBD1 (5 bases). This CDR3 contains 13 residues. V was clipped by 2 bases and J by 7 bases, with 12 bases between them. CDR3 DNA: TGTGCCAGCAGTTTATCAGGGTTGAGTGAGCAGTACTTC. Translating gives CASSLSGLSEQYF.

This rearrangement joins TRBV4-1 to TRBJ2-7, with TRBD2 matching over 8 bases. The CDR3 is made up of 16 amino acids. V lost 0 bases to trimming and J lost 3 bases; unmatched junction nucleotides: 7. Germline V lookup: CDR1 MGHRA, CDR2 YSYEKL. CDR3 in amino acids: CASSQDRTAGDYEQYF. The CDR3 DNA is TGCGCCAGCAGCCAAGATCGAACAGCGGGAGACTACGAGCAGTACTTC.

This clonotype has a handful of counts. The chain employs TRBV11-2 and TRBJ2-2, with D unresolved. V was trimmed by 1 base and J by 4 bases, leaving 7 bases between them. Germline loops: CDR1 SGHAT, CDR2 FQNNGV. CDR3 length: 14 amino acids. The CDR3 DNA sequence: TGTGCCAGCAGCTTAGCCGCCCCCACCGGGGAGCTGTTTTTT. It specifies CASSLAAPTGELFF.

This chain uses TRBV11-2 with TRBJ2-5; D gene uncertain. Looked up from germline, CDR1 is SGHAT and CDR2 is FQNNGV. The V and J ends lost 1 base and 5 bases respectively, with 20 bases between them. The CDR3 is made up of 17 amino acids. The CDR3 loop reads CASSLGLTRYPGETQYF. CDR3 nucleotide sequence: TGTGCCAGCAGCTTAGGATTGACGCGCTACCCTGGGGAGACCCAGTACTTC.

The chain recombines TRBV18 with TRBJ2-1; D possibly matches TRBD1 or TRBD2 (5 bases each). The V gene lost 4 bases and the J gene lost 4 bases, with 23 bases spanning the gap. The CDR3 is 18 residues long. Germline values: CDR1 KGHSH, CDR2 LQKENI. The DNA of the CDR3 is TGTGCCAGCTCACTCAAGAATAAGGGACCGATAAATTACAATGAGCAGTTCTTC. This gives the protein CASSLKNKGPINYNEQFF.

V is TRBV20-1 and J is TRBJ2-5, with 8 positions matching TRBD1. The CDR3 loop spans 15 amino acids. Germline loops: CDR1 DFQATT, CDR2 SNEGSKA (reference sequence). Unmatched junction bases numbered 11, after V lost 3 bases and J lost 5 bases. The CDR3 is CSASLAGGGMETQYF. The CDR3 nucleotides are TGCAGTGCTAGTTTAGCAGGGGGCGGAATGGAGACCCAGTACTTC.